Below are 21 T cell receptor beta chains sequenced from a single sample in a study of T-cell memory formation after mild COVID-19. TCRdb ran MiXCR on the 5' RACE reads and lists one entry per CDR3 protein. The sample shows more than 80,000 distinct CDR3 sequences, 9.5% to 15% of them seen only once. Sample: PBMCs or a T cell subset sorted from them (not recorded which). Source of these receptors: an adult woman who had mild COVID-19 (a few samples of this study predate the infection). Cell type and time point are not known.

This clonotype was seen many times. The chain links TRBV12-3 or TRBV12-4 to TRBJ2-5; 11 positions agree with TRBD2. CDR3 size: 15 residues. The J segment lost 4 bases and the V segment lost 5 bases, leaving 6 bases of the junction unmatched. As DNA, the CDR3 is TGTGCCAGCAGTACACTAGCGGGGGTTGGAGAGACCCAGTACTTC. Its translation is CASSTLAGVGETQYF.

This clonotype came up a few times. This chain connects TRBV15 to TRBJ2-5; D is unclear. The CDR3 runs 11 residues. Germline V gene lookup returns CDR1 LNHNV and CDR2 YYDKDF (reference sequence). Trimming cost V 5 bases and J 5 bases, with 6 bases left between them. CDR3 nucleotides: TGTGCCACCAGCTCGCGGGAGACCCAGTACTTC. It encodes CATSSRETQYF.

In its sample, this clonotype was seen a few times. The chain recombines TRBV6-5 with TRBJ2-7; the D gene is possibly TRBD1 (6 bases). This CDR3 contains 14 residues. In germline, CDR1 is MNHEY, CDR2 SVGAGI. Between the trimmed V and J ends, which lost 2 bases and 3 bases, there was a span of 11 bases. In DNA form, the CDR3 reads TGTGCCAGCAGTTACGACAGGAGTAACTACGAGCAGTACTTC. Encoded protein: CASSYDRSNYEQYF.

V usage is TRBV7-2 and J usage is TRBJ2-2; weak D call: TRBD2 (5 bases). V was shortened by 8 bases and J by 7 bases, with 8 bases between the two germline ends. CDR1 and CDR2 (germline): SGHTA, FQGNSA. The CDR3 runs to 11 residues. The DNA for the CDR3 is TGTGCCAGCGAGGGTATCGGGGAGCTGTTTTTT. This gives the protein CASEGIGELFF.

The chain is built from TRBV27 and TRBJ2-4; D might be TRBD1 (6 bases). In germline, CDR1 is MNHEY, CDR2 SMNVEV (reference sequence). The CDR3 sequence is 15 residues long. The ends were cut back, 6 bases at V and 0 bases at J, with 12 bases in the middle. CDR3 loop: CASRQGFLAKNIQYF. CDR3 bases: TGTGCCAGCAGACAGGGCTTTTTAGCCAAAAACATTCAGTACTTC.

Ten or more counts support this clonotype. The chain couples TRBV12-3 or TRBV12-4 to TRBJ2-5; D unresolved. The length of the CDR3 is 11 residues. Trimming pared 3 bases from V and 5 bases from J, leaving 4 bases between. CDR3 residues: CASSLVETQYF. The CDR3 DNA sequence: TGTGCCAGCAGTTTGGTGGAGACCCAGTACTTC.

This clonotype was observed many times. This chain connects TRBV7-9 to TRBJ2-2; TRBD2 aligns across 10 bases. The CDR3 spans 15 residues. V dropped 6 bases and J dropped 3; count of bases not matched to a gene: 4. Germline V CDR1 and CDR2: SEHNR, FQNEAQ (reference sequence). In DNA, the CDR3 is TGTGCCAGCAGTTCAGCGGGAGGGGACACCGGGGAGCTGTTTTTT. Its protein product is CASSSAGGDTGELFF.

The chain recombines TRBV9 with TRBJ1-1; D gene unclear. Germline V lookup: CDR1 SGDLS, CDR2 YYNGEE. The ends were cut back, 3 bases at V and 7 bases at J, with 13 bases in the middle. The CDR3 is 13 residues long. The DNA for the CDR3 is TGTGCCAGCAGCGCCGGAAGTAATTATGAAGCTTTCTTT. It is translated as CASSAGSNYEAFF.

This clonotype was seen more than once but under ten times. The V call is TRBV4-3, the J call TRBJ1-1; TRBD1 matches 8 bases. From germline, CDR1 is LGHNA and CDR2 YSLEER. The CDR3 has 15 residues. The ends lost 3 bases at V and 2 bases at J; junction bases unmatched: 5. CDR3 residues: CASSQMGQANTEAFF. DNA of the CDR3: TGCGCCAGCAGCCAGATGGGACAGGCTAACACTGAAGCTTTCTTT.

This clonotype was observed a handful of times. This rearrangement joins TRBV24-1 to TRBJ2-2; D gene uncertain. V was shortened by 3 bases and J by 5 bases, with 12 bases between the two germline ends. Germline CDR1 KGHDR, CDR2 SFDVKD. The CDR3 loop spans 15 amino acids. CDR3 in amino acids: CATSDPTTETGELFF. The CDR3 DNA sequence: TGTGCCACCAGTGATCCTACTACAGAAACCGGGGAGCTGTTTTTT.

This clonotype was seen only a few times. The V gene is TRBV15, the J gene TRBJ2-2, with TRBD1 matching over 7 bases. Looked up from germline, CDR1 is LNHNV and CDR2 is YYDKDF (reference sequence). V shed 0 bases, J shed 4 bases, and the junction held 20 bases outside the gene matches. This CDR3 contains 21 residues. The CDR3 coding sequence is TGTGCCACCAGCAGAGATGGATTTACTGTAGTCGACAGGGATGTCACCGGGGAGCTGTTTTTT. The encoded protein is CATSRDGFTVVDRDVTGELFF.

V is TRBV4-1 and J is TRBJ2-7, with TRBD1 matching 11 bases. The CDR3 extends over 15 amino acids. V trimming: 2 bases; J trimming: 4 bases; junction bases outside the gene matches: 4. CDR1 is MGHRA and CDR2 is YSYEKL in the germline V gene. DNA for the CDR3: TGCGCCAGCAGCCAAACCGGGACAGGGGGGTACGAGCAGTACTTC. Translated, it gives CASSQTGTGGYEQYF.

This clonotype occurred a few times. The chain is built from TRBV4-3 and TRBJ1-3, with TRBD1 as a possible D gene (5 bases). In germline, CDR1 is LGHNA, CDR2 YSLEER. The CDR3 totals 16 residues. V was cut by 1 base and J by 4 bases, with 14 bases left in between. The CDR3 protein is CASSQGEGPIGNTIYF. The CDR3 DNA is TGCGCCAGCAGCCAAGGAGAGGGGCCCATAGGAAACACCATATATTTT.

This rearrangement joins TRBV19 to TRBJ1-4; 10 nucleotides align to TRBD1. Unmatched junction bases numbered 4, after V lost 9 bases and J lost 6 bases. The CDR3 extends over 13 amino acids. Per the germline V gene, CDR1 is LNHDA and CDR2 is SQIVND (reference sequence). The CDR3 coding sequence is TGTGCCAGCAGGGACAGGGGACATGAAAAACTGTTTTTT. As protein: CASRDRGHEKLFF.

This clonotype has only a few counts. This chain connects TRBV6-1 to TRBJ2-3; tentative D call: TRBD1 (5 bases). The V gene lost 1 base and the J gene lost 4 bases, with 15 bases spanning the gap. The CDR3 totals 16 residues. Germline-derived CDR1 and CDR2 are MNHNS and SASEGT. CDR3 DNA sequence: TGTGCCAGCAGTGAAGTAGGAAGCCTGGGGCCAGATACGCAGTATTTT. This gives the protein CASSEVGSLGPDTQYF.

The chain recombines TRBV7-2 with TRBJ1-1; maybe TRBD1 (5 bases). The CDR3 runs 14 residues. Trimming took 6 bases from V and 2 from J, leaving 13 bases between them. Germline CDR1 SGHTA, CDR2 FQGNSA. CDR3 protein: CASRTGLINTEAFF. For the CDR3, the DNA is TGTGCCAGCAGGACGGGACTGATAAACACTGAAGCTTTCTTT.

This clonotype was seen at least ten times. The rearrangement uses TRBV5-1 and TRBJ2-1; D is ambiguous. With 0 bases removed from V and 7 bases from J, the gap between germline ends came to 8 bases. This CDR3 comprises 13 residues. The V gene's germline CDR1 is SGHRS and CDR2 YFSETQ. The CDR3 DNA sequence: TGCGCCAGCAGCTTGGACTTGACGAATGAGCAGTTCTTC. Translation gives CASSLDLTNEQFF.

This clonotype has more than one count but fewer than ten. V usage is TRBV19 and J usage is TRBJ2-7, with 10 bases aligning to TRBD1. Germline V CDR1 and CDR2: LNHDA, SQIVND (reference sequence). This CDR3 has 14 residues. J lost 2 bases, V lost 7 bases, and 5 bases had no gene match. DNA of the CDR3: TGTGCCAGTACCTTTGGACAGGGGGCCTACGAGCAGTACTTC. Protein: CASTFGQGAYEQYF.

This clonotype was observed a few times. The chain employs TRBV12-3 or TRBV12-4 and TRBJ1-6; possible D gene TRBD1, 5 bases. The ends were cut back, 7 bases at V and 7 bases at J, with 17 bases in the middle. There are 15 residues in the CDR3. The CDR3 region has the DNA TGTGCCAGCATATCCGTTGGGACGGCGAATTCACCCCTCCACTTT. Translating gives CASISVGTANSPLHF.

This clonotype has at least ten counts. The chain combines TRBV7-9 with TRBJ2-1, with 9 bases matching TRBD1. V was clipped by 4 bases and J by 0 bases; unmatched bases: 1. There are 15 residues in the CDR3. Germline assignment: CDR1 SEHNR and CDR2 FQNEAQ (reference sequence). The CDR3 bases are TGTGCCAGCAGCTCGACAGGGGGCTCCTACAATGAGCAGTTCTTC. Protein product: CASSSTGGSYNEQFF.

As to this clonotype: One end of the junction does not line up with germline, which may come from a read error. V gene TRBV6-2 or TRBV6-3 combines with J gene TRBJ1-5, with 9 bases that match TRBD1. The CDR3 runs 16 residues. Per the germline V gene, CDR1 is MNHEY and CDR2 is SVGEGT. CDR3 loop: CASSDPYNRGLQPQNF. The CDR3 DNA sequence: TGTGCCAGCAGTGACCCGTACAACAGGGGGCTTCAGCCCCAGAATTTT.